The clone carrying this T cell receptor (beta chain) showed up just a few times. The target antigen is unknown. Then a second PCR, running roughly 7 to 11 cycles, was carried out with a sample-barcoded 5' primer and a J-beta primer mix. TCRdb used MiXCR to reprocess the 5' RACE reads, holding one entry per CDR3 protein. The sample has hundreds of thousands of distinct CDR3 sequences; around two fifths are singletons. The authors extracted at least 6 micrograms of total RNA per sample. The data originate from a study of blood T cells in healthy people across ages. Study context: Capturing about one barcoded beta molecule per two T cells was achieved by template switching.

Study-wide results and caveats: Roughly linearly, TCR beta diversity per million T cells fell as age increased.

Sequencing used blood. The origin of this receptor is a man aged 80 or over in good health.

The chain's CDR3 is CASSSAPSSEQYF. In DNA, the CDR3 is TGTGCCAGCAGCTCGGCCCCCTCGAGCGAGCAGTACTTC. This sequence joins TRBV7-2 and TRBJ2-7; no reliable D call. This CDR3 spans 13 amino acids. V was clipped by 4 bases and J by 6 bases, with 13 bases between them. The germline V gene encodes CDR1 SGHTA and CDR2 FQGNSA.